The entry below describes one T cell receptor beta chain. As yet, its antigen is unknown. The CDR3 totals 15 residues. V was cut by 4 bases and J by 4 bases, with 15 bases left in between. The germline gives CDR1 SGHRS, CDR2 YFSETQ. This entry comes from a study of post-analysis software for immune sequencing data. Study context: Both relapsing-remitting and secondary progressive multiple sclerosis featured among the disease courses, as did progressive-relapsing multiple sclerosis. Points from the study as a whole: Normalized Chao1 diversity was significantly reduced in patients versus controls. The five TRBV segments detected at higher frequency in patients than in controls included TRBV5-6, TRBV5-1 and TRBV20-1. F measure grouped same-batch samples tightly together.

Unique molecular identifiers had been added to the TCR beta cDNA libraries. The authors obtained about 520,000 cDNA molecules from approximately 0.95 to 9.8 million T cells. TCRdb reprocessed the PCR reads via MiXCR and lists one record per CDR3 protein. The sample shows about 800,000 distinct CDR3 sequences, 30% of them seen only once. This chain joins TRBV5-1 and TRBJ2-1; D gene unclear. The sample comprised blood. The sequence was collected from a girl aged 10 to 17 with multiple sclerosis. This CDR3 is CASSLSTFIYNEQFF. The DNA of the CDR3 is TGCGCCAGCAGCCTCTCCACTTTCATATACAATGAGCAGTTCTTC. Using reference TRBV5-1 and TRBJ2-1 for the parts outside the CDR3, the full variable domain is KAGVTQTPRYLIKTRGQQVTLSCSPISGHRSVSWYQQTPGQGLQFLFEYFSETQRNKGNFPGRFSGRQFSNSRSEMNVSTLELGDSALYLCASSLSTFIYNEQFFGPGTRLTVL.